A selection of T cell receptor beta chains follows, all from one sample in a study of CD8+ T cells in alopecia areata. Profiling relied on immunoSEQ multiplex PCR, and the TCRdb table lists in-frame clones only, not all of them. The data show hundreds of thousands of clones, with 50% to 70% seen just once and approximately 0.44% held by the top ten. This material consisted of CD4+ T cells sorted from blood, taken at week 0. These receptors were obtained from a human donor with alopecia areata. Both conserved end residues are trimmed from each CDR3.

v_call	j_call	cdr3_aa
TRBV5-6	TRBJ2-3	ASTHLSGSGNTQY
TRBV5-1	TRBJ2-3	ASSSGQTLGTDTQY
TRBV2	TRBJ2-3	ASSVADTQY
TRBV27	TRBJ1-4	ASRSSTPLGKLF
TRBV7-9	TRBJ1-6	ASSPRDLYNSPLH
TRBV11-2	TRBJ2-7	ASSSLRGQNEQY
TRBV14	TRBJ2-3	ASSQDSRGWTDTQY
TRBV30	TRBJ2-1	AWSARNEQF
TRBV2	TRBJ1-6	ARRDREEISPLH
TRBV29-1	TRBJ2-1	SVEVLLNNEQF
TRBV6-5	TRBJ2-7	ASSERHDEQY
TRBV5-1	TRBJ1-1	ASRNVRNTEAF
TRBV10-3	TRBJ1-1	AITKEGIGSSNTEAF
TRBV7-9	TRBJ1-6	ASSQKGNNSPLH
TRBV11-2	TRBJ1-4	ASSLTRRGRSEKLF
TRBV15	TRBJ2-7	ATSAGSQSTAEQY
TRBV27	TRBJ2-7	ASSYRGGRSYEQY
TRBV5-6	TRBJ1-1	ASSLFSANTEAF
TRBV30	TRBJ2-3	AWRGGADTQY
TRBV30	TRBJ2-7	AWKVPGTGFYEQY
TRBV7-8	TRBJ2-1	ASIKTGDRRYNEQF
TRBV30	TRBJ1-3	AWSPYRGSGNTIY
TRBV30	TRBJ2-1	AWNRGGSQGEQF
TRBV29-1	TRBJ1-1	SVRQSLGEAF
TRBV25-1	TRBJ1-2	ASSSMGAGAGDGYT
TRBV30	TRBJ1-1	AWMERAPNTEAF
TRBV30	TRBJ2-3	AWSVSGRSTDTQY
TRBV7-8	TRBJ2-7	ASSLARGEELYEQY
TRBV30	TRBJ1-2	AWSVGDNHGYT
TRBV7-8	TRBJ2-2	ASSERDRNTGELF
TRBV11-2	TRBJ2-4	ASSLAAGQGSIQY
TRBV10-3	TRBJ2-2	AISGQGATGELF
TRBV6-5	TRBJ2-7	ASRREFDYEQY
TRBV5-1	TRBJ2-7	ASSLYGSSYEQY
TRBV15	TRBJ2-3	ATSRGLAGVTDTQY
TRBV29-1	TRBJ2-1	SVVQGGSYNEQF
TRBV9	TRBJ2-1	ASSARLAGSSYNEQF
TRBV7-8	TRBJ2-7	ASSLSEGRYEQY
TRBV7-3	TRBJ2-1	ASSLTYSGDEQF
TRBV29-1	TRBJ2-2	SAQGVAGELF